This T cell receptor beta chain was sequenced in a study of CD8+CD57+ T cells in acquired aplastic anemia. In the study overall: Isolated CD4+ and CD8+ cells, once sorted, yielded DNA averaging about 3.1 ug.

Study-level results: No significant difference in CD8+ Simpson's diversity was found between patients and controls.

This clonotype was recorded many times. Its antigen is undetermined. Genomic DNA, serving as template, underwent TCR beta VDJ and CDR3 profiling. TCRdb passed the reads through MiXCR, listing each CDR3 protein once. This table holds roughly 220,000 distinct CDR3 sequences, more than 55% found once. The sequenced patients had an expansion of CD8+CD57+ cells seen by flow cytometry. Among the patients, all had severe acquired aplastic anemia. Therapy had not been given to patients before blood sampling. The clonotype comes from a human donor with aplastic anemia. The sample was sorted CD4+, CD8+, or CD8+CD57+ T cells (not recorded which) from PBMCs.

The CDR3 sequence: CASSPGVGTDTQYF. The CDR3 region has the DNA TGTGCCAGCTCACCAGGGGTGGGCACAGATACGCAGTATTTT. This chain connects TRBV18 to TRBJ2-3; D not certain. V was shortened by 2 bases and J by 1 base, with 7 bases between the two germline ends. This CDR3 contains 14 residues. Germline V gives CDR1 KGHSH, CDR2 LQKENI.